This entry features one TCR beta chain sequence. This entry comes from a study of blood T cell repertoires in COVID-19. Study-level information: Both acute and convalescent COVID-19 samples were obtained from the United States, Italy and Spain.

From germline, CDR1 is SGHVS and CDR2 FNYEAQ. Trimming left V 1 base short and J 2 bases short, with 6 bases between. The CDR3 totals 14 residues. This table comes from immunoSEQ multiplex PCR, and its TCRdb copy is limited to in-frame clones, with some not included. The sample comprises around 250,000 clones, 86% of which are singletons, and about 2% rests with the top ten. Sequenced input: peripheral blood. This chain connects TRBV7-6 to TRBJ1-3; tentatively, D is TRBD1 (5 bases). The sequence was obtained from a man aged 25-45 years who had recovered from COVID-19. The CDR3 here is CASSLVQAGNTIYF. DNA for the CDR3: TGTGCCAGCAGCTTAGTACAGGCTGGAAACACCATATATTTT.